One sample yielded the 20 T cell receptor beta chains listed below, sequenced in a study of blood T cell repertoires in COVID-19. Measured with immunoSEQ multiplex PCR; TCRdb has only the in-frame clones, and not every one. The sample contains about 98,000 clones, around four fifths of which appear only once. Material for sequencing was peripheral blood. These receptors were collected from a man in his forties with active or convalescent COVID-19.

This chain joins TRBV6-5 and TRBJ2-7; 10 bases agree with TRBD2. Germline CDR1 MNHEY, CDR2 SVGAGI. This CDR3 comprises 15 residues. Trimming cost V 0 bases and J 6 bases; bases outside gene matches: 5. The CDR3 here is CASSYSGLAGAEQYF. The CDR3 DNA reads TGTGCCAGCAGTTACTCCGGTCTAGCGGGGGCCGAGCAGTACTTC.

The chain links TRBV13 to TRBJ2-7; D remains unclear. Germline CDR1 reads PRHDT; CDR2 reads FYEKMQ (reference sequence). The CDR3 runs to 15 residues. Trimming removed 5 bases from V and 4 bases from J, with 18 bases in between. CDR3 amino acids: CASSRLEPSAYEQYF. The CDR3 DNA is TGTGCCAGCAGCCGCTTAGAACCGAGCGCTTACGAGCAGTACTTC.

The rearrangement joins TRBV5-1 to TRBJ1-5, with a possible D match to TRBD1 (6 bases). The CDR3 loop spans 15 amino acids. Trimming took 0 bases from V and 3 from J, leaving 10 bases between them. CDR1 is SGHRS, CDR2 YFSETQ, per germline. This CDR3 reads CASSLEGVYNQPQHF. Here the CDR3 DNA reads TGCGCCAGCAGCTTGGAGGGGGTGTACAATCAGCCCCAGCATTTT.

This sequence joins TRBV18 and TRBJ1-3, with D tentatively TRBD1 (6 bases). Looked up from germline, CDR1 is KGHSH and CDR2 is LQKENI. Trimming took off 3 bases at V and 6 bases at J, with 21 bases between the two ends. The CDR3 runs to 17 residues. This CDR3 reads CASSPQRRTDPPNTIYF. In nucleotides, the CDR3 is TGTGCCAGCTCACCTCAACGCCGGACAGACCCTCCAAACACCATATATTTT.

The chain carries TRBV5-4 and TRBJ2-5, with 13 bases lining up with TRBD2. Germline V gives CDR1 SGHNT, CDR2 YYREEE (reference sequence). The trim removed 4 bases at V and 2 bases at J, leaving 2 bases unmatched. There are 15 residues in the CDR3. CDR3 nucleotides: TGTGCCAGCAGCAAGGGACTAGCGGGGCAAGAGACCCAGTACTTC. Its protein is CASSKGLAGQETQYF.

This sequence joins TRBV5-6 and TRBJ1-2; D call uncertain. The V end lost 4 bases, the J end lost 2 bases, and 21 bases lay between the germline ends. Germline CDR1 reads SGHDT; CDR2 reads YYEEEE. The CDR3 is 17 amino acids. CDR3 region: CASSRVVTIISNYGYTF. Written as DNA, the CDR3 is TGTGCCAGCAGCCGAGTAGTCACTATAATTTCCAACTATGGCTACACCTTC.

Remarks on this clone: Different DNA sequences within this sample yield the same CDR3. This rearrangement joins TRBV7-9 to TRBJ1-4, with a tentative D call TRBD1 (5 bases). CDR3 length: 15 residues. V dropped 2 bases and J dropped 5 bases, with 12 bases sitting between them. The germline CDR1 and CDR2 sequences are SEHNR and FQNEAQ (reference sequence). The CDR3 here is CASSLNGQGNEKLFF. The CDR3 DNA is TGTGCCAGCAGCTTAAACGGGCAGGGCAATGAAAAACTGTTTTTT.

The CDR3 region has the DNA TGCGCCAGCAGTGAGCGGGGGTTGGCAGCTTTCTTT. It specifies CASSERGLAAFF. The V and J genes are TRBV10-2 and TRBJ1-1; D possibly corresponds to TRBD1 (5 bases). The CDR3 extends over 12 amino acids. The V and J ends lost 2 bases and 10 bases respectively, with 11 bases between them. Germline CDR1 is WSHSY and CDR2 is SAAADI.

The rearrangement uses TRBV10-3 and TRBJ2-1; maybe TRBD2 (6 bases). The CDR3 contains 15 residues. Germline V lookup: CDR1 ENHRY, CDR2 SYGVKD. Trimming stripped 2 bases from V and 5 bases from J, with 13 bases between. CDR3 residues: CAISEGRGLDNEQFF. In DNA form, the CDR3 reads TGTGCCATCAGTGAGGGGCGGGGCCTAGACAATGAGCAGTTCTTC.

The CDR3 reads CASSLDGRSTGELFF. The CDR3 DNA reads as TGTGCCAGCAGCTTAGATGGGAGGAGCACCGGGGAGCTGTTTTTT. The rearrangement uses TRBV11-2 and TRBJ2-2, with D possibly being TRBD2 (6 bases). Germline values: CDR1 SGHAT, CDR2 FQNNGV. This CDR3 is built from 15 residues. Deletions cut 0 bases from V and 4 bases from J, with 9 bases between. The whole variable domain, remainder taken from reference TRBV11-2 and TRBJ2-2, is EAGVAQSPRYKIIEKRQSVAFWCNPISGHATLYWYQQILGQGPKLLIQFQNNGVVDDSQLPKDRFSAERLKGVDSTLKIQPAKLEDSAVYLCASSLDGRSTGELFFGEGSRLTVL.

The chain recombines TRBV7-9 with TRBJ1-1; unclear D gene. Trimming cost V 1 base and J 1 base, with 10 bases left between them. CDR3 length equals 15 residues. The germline gives CDR1 SEHNR, CDR2 FQNEAQ (reference sequence). The CDR3 reads CASSLVQAGNTEAFF. The CDR3 nucleotides read TGTGCCAGCAGCTTAGTTCAGGCTGGGAACACTGAAGCTTTCTTT. The full variable domain, rest sourced from reference TRBV7-9 and TRBJ1-1, is DTGVSQNPRHKITKRGQNVTFRCDPISEHNRLYWYRQTLGQGPEFLTYFQNEAQLEKSRLLSDRFSAERPKGSFSTLEIQRTEQGDSAMYLCASSLVQAGNTEAFFGQGTRLTVV.

This clone came up a few times. V and J are TRBV27 and TRBJ2-4; tentative D call: TRBD1 (5 bases). Germline-derived CDR1 and CDR2 are MNHEY and SMNVEV (reference sequence). CDR3 length: 13 amino acids. The germline V and J ends were trimmed by 2 bases and 8 bases, with 10 bases remaining between them. The CDR3 spells CASSLGVRDIQYF. As DNA, the CDR3 is TGTGCCAGCAGTTTAGGGGTCAGGGACATTCAGTACTTC.

The chain recombines TRBV18 with TRBJ1-3, with TRBD1 matching 7 bases. J gave up 1 base and V 0 bases, and 3 bases lay outside the gene matches. CDR1 KGHSH and CDR2 LQKENI come from the germline V gene. The CDR3 has 16 residues. This CDR3 reads CASSPPGQPSGNTIYF. In DNA form, the CDR3 reads TGTGCCAGCTCACCACCGGGACAGCCTTCTGGAAACACCATATATTTT.

The DNA of the CDR3 is TGCGCCAGCAGCCCTCATCTACTCCAGCAGGGTGAGGATTCCTACAATGAGCAGTTCTTC. Translation gives CASSPHLLQQGEDSYNEQFF. This sequence joins TRBV4-3 and TRBJ2-1; tentative D call: TRBD1 (5 bases). CDR3 length: 20 residues. Trimming pared 4 bases from V and 1 base from J, leaving 26 bases between. Germline loops: CDR1 LGHNA, CDR2 YSLEER.

CDR3 bases: TGCAGCGTCCAACAGGTTTTGAACACTGAAGCTTTCTTT. The encoded protein is CSVQQVLNTEAFF. The chain carries TRBV29-1 and TRBJ1-1, with a weak D call TRBD1 (5 bases). The V end was cut by 6 bases, the J end by 0 bases, with 11 bases between. Germline V lookup: CDR1 SQVTM, CDR2 ANQGSEA. This CDR3 spans 13 amino acids.

This clone has only one observation. The chain carries TRBV5-1 and TRBJ1-1; no reliable D call. The CDR3 is made up of 13 amino acids. Trimming took off 1 base at V and 4 bases at J, with 8 bases between the two ends. The V gene's germline CDR1 is SGHRS and CDR2 YFSETQ. This CDR3 reads CASSLWPSTEAFF. CDR3 DNA: TGCGCCAGCAGCTTGTGGCCAAGCACTGAAGCTTTCTTT.

V usage is TRBV28 and J usage is TRBJ2-3; no clear D gene. The CDR3 is 11 amino acids. V was shortened by 4 bases and J by 7 bases, with 6 bases between the two germline ends. Germline V gene data show CDR1 as MDHEN and CDR2 as SYDVKM. CDR3 sequence: CASSSPHTQYF. DNA of the CDR3: TGTGCCAGCAGTTCCCCTCATACGCAGTATTTT.

This clone has just a few counts. The chain joins TRBV11-2 to TRBJ2-5, with D unresolved. CDR3 length equals 16 residues. The V end lost 1 base, the J end lost 4 bases, and 16 bases lay between the germline ends. Germline V CDR1 and CDR2: SGHAT, FQNNGV. The CDR3 nucleotides are TGTGCCAGCAGCTTAGGTCCGGCAGGCCTCGGAGAGACCCAGTACTTC. This codes for CASSLGPAGLGETQYF.

The chain joins TRBV6-6 to TRBJ1-1, with 8 bases fitting TRBD1. Per the germline V gene, CDR1 is MNHNY and CDR2 is SVGAGI (reference sequence). The J segment lost 6 bases and the V segment lost 0 bases, leaving 3 bases of the junction unmatched. This CDR3 contains 14 residues. The CDR3 loop reads CASSYSETGAEAFF. The CDR3 nucleotides are TGTGCCAGCAGTTACTCGGAGACAGGGGCTGAAGCTTTCTTT.

The V and J genes are TRBV27 and TRBJ1-4, with D tentatively TRBD1 (5 bases). V lost 6 bases and J 7 bases, leaving 15 bases between the germline ends. Germline V gene lookup returns CDR1 MNHEY and CDR2 SMNVEV (reference sequence). The CDR3 contains 14 residues. The CDR3 protein is CASRRSGSLEKLFF. The CDR3 DNA follows: TGTGCCAGCAGACGATCAGGGTCCCTTGAAAAACTGTTTTTT.